The rows below give T cell receptor beta chains drawn from one sample of a study of cytomegalovirus exposure and HLA in healthy donors. Some clones are missing from TCRdb's copy, which holds only in-frame ones; the method was immunoSEQ multiplex PCR. The sample has about 160,000 clones, approximately 89% seen once; the top ten hold over 4%. The specimen was PBMCs. The receptors come from a man younger than 35 in good health and CMV-seropositive. Each CDR3 is given with its conserved first and last residue. Some rows have no size entry. The others give once, few or many, or a class for an expanded clone.

size	J	V	length	CDR3
-	TRBJ1-1	TRBV27	12	CASSAVGTEAFF
few	TRBJ2-1	TRBV9	16	CASSVGGVETGNEQFF
-	TRBJ1-1	TRBV10-2	12	CASSEANTEAFF
-	TRBJ2-7	TRBV5-6	11	CASSAYYEQYF
-	TRBJ1-5	TRBV7-2	15	CASSQAGERGRPQHF
-	TRBJ2-7	TRBV2	15	CASSEFSGSSYEQYF
-	TRBJ2-3	TRBV9	16	CASSTSGSVGTDTQYF
-	TRBJ1-1	TRBV14	15	CASSPLQGANTEAFF
-	TRBJ2-1	TRBV5-1	14	CASSPQMKRNEQFF
-	TRBJ2-5	TRBV11-2	18	CASSLEGSGRATEETQYF
-	TRBJ1-2	TRBV18	15	CASSPSRQGADGYTF
once	TRBJ1-5	TRBV6-5	16	CASSSVPGQGNQPQHF
-	TRBJ2-1	TRBV5-5	16	CASSLGFGTSINEQFF
-	TRBJ1-1	TRBV6-5	13	CASSITGITEAFF
-	TRBJ1-2	TRBV28	14	CASSPPGLPQGYTF
-	TRBJ2-3	TRBV9	18	CASSVGVTGGVGTDTQYF
few	TRBJ2-7	TRBV10-3	14	CAISGQSKVYEQYF
once	TRBJ2-7	TRBV18	16	CASSLSWGQGVSEQYF
-	TRBJ2-7	TRBV11-2	17	CASSLEIGGQGIYEQYF
-	TRBJ2-3	TRBV28	16	CASSPLGLTSTDTQYF
-	TRBJ1-3	TRBV4-1	18	CASSQATTGQGSGNTIYF
once	TRBJ2-7	TRBV27	15	CASSNRDRVPYEQYF
-	TRBJ2-1	TRBV19	17	CASSISGLAGGYNEQFF
-	TRBJ1-1	TRBV18	13	CASSQGQNTEAFF
-	TRBJ2-1	TRBV7-9	13	CASSLEDAGEQFF
-	TRBJ2-3	TRBV7-9	13	CASSLETPWTSAF
-	TRBJ1-5	TRBV2	16	CASTIGQPNSNQPQHF